What follows are 32 T cell receptor beta chains derived from one specimen sequenced in a study of Ad26.COV2.S vaccination and SARS-CoV-2 variants. Profiling relied on immunoSEQ multiplex PCR, and the TCRdb table lists in-frame clones only, not all of them. The sample shows over 400,000 clones, roughly 89% of them seen only once. Treatment described: around 19 received Ad26.COV2.S at low or high dose, single or two shots; 5 received placebo; per-sample allocation not given. Day 63 following the first vaccine or placebo injection was when the samples were taken. The sample was peripheral blood, taken in a trial of Ad26.COV2.S vaccine versus placebo. The receptor set was obtained from a person between 18 and 65 years old who received the Ad26.COV2.S COVID-19 vaccine or a placebo.

The rearrangement uses TRBV18 and TRBJ1-5, with a weak D call TRBD1 (5 bases). Germline loops: CDR1 KGHSH, CDR2 LQKENI. The germline V and J ends were trimmed by 3 bases and 8 bases, with 11 bases remaining between them. The CDR3 has 13 residues. The CDR3 coding sequence is TGTGCCAGCTCACCTCTTAAAGGGGAGCCCCAGCATTTT. Its protein is CASSPLKGEPQHF. Full variable domain (outside the CDR3, taken from reference TRBV18 and TRBJ1-5): NAGVMQNPRHLVRRRGQEARLRCSPMKGHSHVYWYRQLPEEGLKFMVYLQKENIIDESGMPKERFSAEFPKEGPSILRIQQVVRGDSAAYFCASSPLKGEPQHFGDGTRLSIL.

The chain carries TRBV5-6 and TRBJ2-6; 9 nucleotides match TRBD1. Germline V gene sequence: CDR1 SGHDT, CDR2 YYEEEE. Unmatched junction bases numbered 6, after V lost 1 base and J lost 1 base. The CDR3 spans 18 residues. CDR3 in amino acids: CASSLWGQGVSGANVLTF. The CDR3 region has the DNA TGTGCCAGCAGCTTGTGGGGACAGGGAGTTTCTGGGGCCAACGTCCTGACTTTC.

The chain recombines TRBV5-1 with TRBJ2-1; D possibly corresponds to TRBD2 (6 bases). The V gene's germline CDR1 is SGHRS and CDR2 YFSETQ. The CDR3 consists of 11 residues. Trimming removed 6 bases at V and 7 bases at J, with 8 bases between. The CDR3 DNA sequence: TGCGCCAGCACGGGGGTAAATGAGCAGTTCTTC. As protein: CASTGVNEQFF.

The rearrangement links TRBV18 to TRBJ2-2, with 9 bases that match TRBD2. Per the germline V gene, CDR1 is KGHSH and CDR2 is LQKENI. The CDR3 sequence is 15 residues long. With V trimmed by 6 bases and J by 2 bases, 4 bases remained unmatched. The CDR3 protein is CASSPSGTNTGELFF. In nucleotides, the CDR3 is TGTGCCAGCTCCCCTAGCGGGACTAACACCGGGGAGCTGTTTTTT.

J is TRBJ1-2 and V is TRBV5-1; TRBD1 aligns across 7 bases. V lost 4 bases to trimming and J lost 8 bases; unmatched junction nucleotides: 8. The CDR3 is 13 amino acids. Germline V lookup: CDR1 SGHRS, CDR2 YFSETQ. CDR3 in amino acids: CASSKGTAMGYTF. As DNA, the CDR3 is TGCGCCAGCAGCAAGGGGACAGCCATGGGCTACACCTTC.

The chain recombines TRBV10-3 with TRBJ1-4; TRBD1 might be the D (6 bases). Trimming took off 2 bases at V and 4 bases at J, with 8 bases between the two ends. Germline V lookup: CDR1 ENHRY, CDR2 SYGVKD. The CDR3 has 14 residues. This chain's CDR3 is CAISEVDSNEKLFF. The CDR3 coding sequence is TGTGCCATCAGTGAGGTGGACAGTAATGAAAAACTGTTTTTT.

V gene TRBV10-1 combines with J gene TRBJ1-4; D perhaps matches TRBD1 (5 bases). Trimming left V 8 bases short and J 5 bases short, with 36 bases between. The CDR3 totals 21 residues. Per germline, CDR1 WNHNN and CDR2 SYGVQD (reference sequence). This chain's CDR3 is CASPPVELLPGRPEGNEKLFF. The CDR3 DNA sequence: TGCGCCAGCCCCCCTGTCGAACTCCTTCCGGGACGACCGGAGGGGAATGAAAAACTGTTTTTT.

The DNA of the CDR3 is TGTGCCAGCAGCAGTCAACTAGCGGCTCAAGAGACCCAGTACTTC. Amino acid sequence: CASSSQLAAQETQYF. The chain couples TRBV5-4 to TRBJ2-5; TRBD2 aligns across 8 bases. This CDR3 spans 15 amino acids. Trimming took 4 bases from V and 2 from J; bases not matched to a gene: 7. Germline V gene lookup returns CDR1 SGHNT and CDR2 YYREEE (reference sequence).

The chain is built from TRBV14 and TRBJ1-3; the D gene is possibly TRBD1 (5 bases). Looked up from germline, CDR1 is SGHDN and CDR2 is FVKESK. V lost 4 bases to trimming and J lost 0 bases, with 10 bases between them. The CDR3 consists of 15 residues. This chain's CDR3 is CASSRDRSSGNTIYF. The CDR3 DNA reads TGTGCCAGCAGCCGCGACAGATCCTCTGGAAACACCATATATTTT.

The gene calls are TRBV2 and TRBJ1-2; possible D gene TRBD1, 5 bases. Germline V lookup: CDR1 SNHLY, CDR2 FYNNEI. This CDR3 contains 14 residues. The V and J ends lost 7 bases and 0 bases respectively, with 12 bases between them. The CDR3 sequence: CASKRGKANYGYTF. CDR3 coding DNA: TGTGCCAGCAAAAGGGGAAAAGCTAACTATGGCTACACCTTC.

The CDR3 loop is CASSAGSPTYEQYF. The CDR3 region has the DNA TGCGCCAGCAGCGCCGGGAGCCCAACCTACGAGCAGTACTTC. V usage is TRBV5-1 and J usage is TRBJ2-7; D might be TRBD2 (6 bases). With 4 bases removed from V and 2 bases from J, the gap between germline ends came to 13 bases. Germline CDR1 SGHRS, CDR2 YFSETQ. CDR3 length equals 14 residues.

The chain uses TRBV5-6 and TRBJ1-6; 7 nucleotides align to TRBD1. Germline CDR1 and CDR2: SGHDT and YYEEEE. The CDR3 loop spans 16 amino acids. The ends lost 4 bases at V and 8 bases at J; junction bases unmatched: 12. The CDR3 loop is CASSGAGTAHDSPLHF. CDR3 sequence (DNA): TGTGCCAGCAGCGGTGCCGGGACAGCGCACGATTCACCCCTCCACTTT. The complete variable domain, with remaining parts taken from reference TRBV5-6 and TRBJ1-6, reads DAGVTQSPTHLIKTRGQQVTLRCSPKSGHDTVSWYQQALGQGPQFIFQYYEEEERQRGNFPDRFSGHQFPNYSSELNVNALLLGDSALYLCASSGAGTAHDSPLHFGNGTRLTVT.

The J gene is TRBJ1-4, the V gene TRBV2; a weak D match, TRBD1 (6 bases). The CDR3 spans 14 residues. Germline V gene lookup returns CDR1 SNHLY and CDR2 FYNNEI. Deletions cut 1 base from V and 7 bases from J, with 10 bases between. The CDR3 DNA follows: TGTGCCAGCAGTGAAGGGGCAGGGGTTGAAAAACTGTTTTTT. As protein: CASSEGAGVEKLFF.

The chain is built from TRBV7-6 and TRBJ2-5; 8 nucleotides align to TRBD2. In germline, CDR1 is SGHVS, CDR2 FNYEAQ. The V gene end was trimmed by 5 bases and the J gene end by 0 bases; junction bases not matched to a gene: 11. The CDR3 consists of 17 residues. CDR3 nucleotide sequence: TGTGCCAGCAGCAGAACCGGGGCGGGGGGCCACCAAGAGACCCAGTACTTC. It is translated as CASSRTGAGGHQETQYF.

The chain recombines TRBV4-3 with TRBJ2-1; 8 positions agree with TRBD2. V was clipped by 4 bases and J by 3 bases; unmatched bases: 8. CDR1 and CDR2 from the germline V gene are LGHNA and YSLEER. The CDR3 runs 16 residues. CDR3 protein: CASSPLWRGDYNEQFF. CDR3 DNA sequence: TGCGCCAGCAGCCCTTTGTGGCGGGGGGACTACAATGAGCAGTTCTTC.

The V gene is TRBV2, the J gene TRBJ2-7, with TRBD1 matching over 9 bases. V gave up 6 bases and J gave up 2 bases; unmatched junction bases: 5. CDR3 length: 14 amino acids. CDR1 is SNHLY, CDR2 FYNNEI, per germline. In DNA, the CDR3 is TGTGCCAGCAGCCGGACAGGGGTTGCCTACGAGCAGTACTTC. Amino acids: CASSRTGVAYEQYF.

The chain combines TRBV19 with TRBJ1-1; the D gene is possibly TRBD1 (5 bases). Trimming removed 5 bases from V and 3 bases from J, with 13 bases in between. Germline V gene sequence: CDR1 LNHDA, CDR2 SQIVND (reference sequence). The CDR3 totals 14 residues. Here the CDR3 DNA reads TGTGCCAGTAGTGCCCAGGGATGGGACACTGAAGCTTTCTTT. Encoded protein: CASSAQGWDTEAFF. Combining the CDR3 with reference TRBV19 and TRBJ1-1 gives the whole variable domain DGGITQSPKYLFRKEGQNVTLSCEQNLNHDAMYWYRQDPGQGLRLIYYSQIVNDFQKGDIAEGYSVSREKKESFPLTVTSAQKNPTAFYLCASSAQGWDTEAFFGQGTRLTVV.

V usage is TRBV5-1 and J usage is TRBJ1-6, with D possibly matching TRBD1 (5 bases). CDR3 size: 15 residues. The V end was cut by 4 bases, the J end by 8 bases, with 16 bases between. Germline values: CDR1 SGHRS, CDR2 YFSETQ. The CDR3 nucleotides read TGCGCCAGCAGCGGGACTCGTGTGGGGTATTCACCCCTCCACTTT. Translation gives CASSGTRVGYSPLHF.

V is TRBV6-2 or TRBV6-3 and J is TRBJ1-1; D not resolved. Germline assignment: CDR1 MNHEY and CDR2 SVGEGT. CDR3 length: 17 amino acids. Trimming removed 2 bases at V and 4 bases at J, with 20 bases between. CDR3 sequence reads: CASSYPTRESWRTEAFF. The CDR3, as DNA: TGTGCCAGCAGTTACCCGACAAGGGAATCCTGGCGCACTGAAGCTTTCTTT.

J is TRBJ1-2 and V is TRBV5-5; D is unclear. CDR3 length: 12 residues. Trimming took 1 base from V and 4 from J, leaving 5 bases between them. CDR1 is SGHKS, CDR2 YYEKEE, per germline (reference sequence). Here the CDR3 DNA reads TGTGCCAGCAGCTTGTTGGTCTATGGCTACACCTTC. Translated, it gives CASSLLVYGYTF.

This clone showed up just once. J is TRBJ2-1 and V is TRBV30, with a tentative D call TRBD1 (6 bases). The CDR3 spans 13 residues. The germline V gene has CDR1 GTSNPN and CDR2 SVGIG (reference sequence). V was trimmed by 7 bases and J by 7 bases, leaving 17 bases between them. CDR3 sequence reads: CAYPKGEPNEQFF. CDR3 coding DNA: TGTGCCTATCCTAAGGGGGAACCAAATGAGCAGTTCTTC. Drawing the rest from reference TRBV30 and TRBJ2-1, the complete variable domain is SQTIHQWPATLVQPVGSPLSLECTVEGTSNPNLYWYRQAAGRGLQLLFYSVGIGQISSEVPQNLSASRPQDRQFILSSKKLLLSDSGFYLCAYPKGEPNEQFFGPGTRLTVL.

V is TRBV25-1 and J is TRBJ2-5; a weak D match, TRBD1 (6 bases). The V end lost 1 base, the J end lost 5 bases, and 17 bases lay between the germline ends. There are 16 residues in the CDR3. CDR1 and CDR2 (germline): MGHDK, SYGVNS. In nucleotides, the CDR3 is TGTGCCAGCAGTGAATTAGGGGCAGGGGAAGTGGAGACCCAGTACTTC. Its protein product is CASSELGAGEVETQYF.

J is TRBJ2-3 and V is TRBV5-1; TRBD2 is a possible D gene (5 bases). Trimming stripped 4 bases from V and 4 bases from J, with 13 bases between. Per the germline V gene, CDR1 is SGHRS and CDR2 is YFSETQ. CDR3 length equals 14 residues. This CDR3 is CASSLGLAPDTQYF. The CDR3 coding sequence is TGCGCCAGCAGCCTCGGACTGGCCCCAGATACGCAGTATTTT. Drawing the rest from reference TRBV5-1 and TRBJ2-3, the complete variable domain is KAGVTQTPRYLIKTRGQQVTLSCSPISGHRSVSWYQQTPGQGLQFLFEYFSETQRNKGNFPGRFSGRQFSNSRSEMNVSTLELGDSALYLCASSLGLAPDTQYFGPGTRLTVL.

This clone was observed once. This CDR3 is CASSLAYGSPPGELFF. CDR3 DNA sequence: TGTGCCAGCAGCTTAGCGTATGGTAGCCCCCCCGGGGAGCTGTTTTTT. J is TRBJ2-2 and V is TRBV7-6; D remains ambiguous. CDR1 SGHVS and CDR2 FNYEAQ come from the germline V gene. V lost 0 bases and J 6 bases, leaving 14 bases between the germline ends. CDR3 length: 16 residues.

V usage is TRBV5-6 and J usage is TRBJ1-3, with D possibly matching TRBD1 (6 bases). Germline values: CDR1 SGHDT, CDR2 YYEEEE. This CDR3 has 17 amino acids. Deletions cut 2 bases from V and 2 bases from J, with 17 bases between. In DNA form, the CDR3 reads TGTGCCAGCAGCTTTGTCGGGACACCGGCGGCTGGAAACACCATATATTTT. Residues: CASSFVGTPAAGNTIYF.

The V call is TRBV18, the J call TRBJ1-3; 9 bases are shared with TRBD1. This CDR3 has 18 amino acids. Germline CDR1 KGHSH, CDR2 LQKENI. The junction had 12 bases not matched to a gene; V was cut back by 6 bases and J by 0 bases. CDR3 protein: CASSLRDRVWSSGNTIYF. The CDR3 DNA sequence: TGTGCCAGCTCCCTCCGGGACAGGGTTTGGAGCTCTGGAAACACCATATATTTT.

In its sample, this clone was seen once. The chain couples TRBV6-2 or TRBV6-3 to TRBJ1-5; D might be TRBD1 (6 bases). Germline-derived CDR1 and CDR2 are MNHEY and SVGEGT. CDR3 length: 13 residues. Trimming pared 5 bases from V and 5 bases from J, leaving 10 bases between. CDR3 region: CASSTDSYQPQHF. As DNA, the CDR3 is TGTGCCAGCAGTACGGACAGCTATCAGCCCCAGCATTTT.

The chain employs TRBV15 and TRBJ2-7; D unclear. The end of the DNA fits TRBJ2-5 better, so the J call may be wrong. The CDR3 has 13 amino acids. Germline CDR1 LNHNV, CDR2 YYDKDF (reference sequence). The CDR3 DNA is TGTGCCACCAGCAGAGGCGCGAAAGAGACCCAGTACTTC. Translated: CATSRGAKETQYF.

This chain joins TRBV3-1 (or the pseudogene TRBV3-2) and TRBJ2-5, with D possibly being TRBD2 (7 bases). The CDR3 sequence is 18 residues long. Germline V gene lookup returns CDR1 LGHDT and CDR2 YNNKEL (reference sequence). V lost 0 bases and J 2 bases, leaving 19 bases between the germline ends. CDR3 amino acids: CASSQDRWRGPEQETQYF. CDR3 nucleotide sequence: TGTGCCAGCAGCCAAGATAGGTGGCGGGGGCCTGAACAAGAGACCCAGTACTTC.

Concerning this clone: This CDR3 is also generated by other DNA sequences in the sample. The DNA for the CDR3 is TGTGCCAGCGGAACAGGGGTTGGGACAGATACGCAGTATTTT. Its translation: CASGTGVGTDTQYF. The chain joins TRBV19 to TRBJ2-3; 7 bases fit TRBD1. Looked up from germline, CDR1 is LNHDA and CDR2 is SQIVND (reference sequence). The CDR3 has 14 amino acids. V dropped 9 bases and J dropped 3; count of bases not matched to a gene: 9.

Worth noting for this clone: An end of the junction differs from the germline gene, which may be a read error. The chain employs TRBV19 and TRBJ2-1; 13 nucleotides agree with TRBD2. The length of the CDR3 is 14 residues. Germline V gene lookup returns CDR1 LNHDA and CDR2 SQIVND (reference sequence). In DNA, the CDR3 is TGTGCCAGTAAGCAAACTAGCGGGAGGGCTAACTTACTCTTC. Protein sequence: CASKQTSGRANLLF.

V and J are TRBV24-1 and TRBJ2-2; D is unclear. The CDR3 totals 16 residues. V was trimmed by 5 bases and J by 2 bases, leaving 14 bases between them. Germline assignment: CDR1 KGHDR and CDR2 SFDVKD. The CDR3 loop is CATSAHGGINTGELFF. As DNA, the CDR3 is TGTGCCACCAGTGCACATGGTGGGATCAACACCGGGGAGCTGTTTTTT.